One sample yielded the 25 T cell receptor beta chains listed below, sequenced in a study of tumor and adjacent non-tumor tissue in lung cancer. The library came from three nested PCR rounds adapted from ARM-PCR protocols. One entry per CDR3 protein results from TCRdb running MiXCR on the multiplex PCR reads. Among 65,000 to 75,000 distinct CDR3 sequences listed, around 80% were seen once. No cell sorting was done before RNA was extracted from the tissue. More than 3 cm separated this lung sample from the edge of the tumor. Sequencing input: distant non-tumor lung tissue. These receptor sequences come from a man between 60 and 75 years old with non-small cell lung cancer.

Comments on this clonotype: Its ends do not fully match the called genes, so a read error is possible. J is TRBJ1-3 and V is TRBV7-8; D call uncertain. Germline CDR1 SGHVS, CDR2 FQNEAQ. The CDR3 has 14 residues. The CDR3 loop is CANSLASLRNTIYF. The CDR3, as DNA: TGTGCCAACAGCTTAGCGAGCCTTAGGAACACCATATATTTT.

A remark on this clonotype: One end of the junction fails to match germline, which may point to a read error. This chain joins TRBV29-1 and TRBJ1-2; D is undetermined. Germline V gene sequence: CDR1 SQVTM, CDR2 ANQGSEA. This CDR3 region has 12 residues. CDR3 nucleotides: TGTAGTATTGACTGGGAGGGCTATGGCTACACCTTC. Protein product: CSIDWEGYGYTF.

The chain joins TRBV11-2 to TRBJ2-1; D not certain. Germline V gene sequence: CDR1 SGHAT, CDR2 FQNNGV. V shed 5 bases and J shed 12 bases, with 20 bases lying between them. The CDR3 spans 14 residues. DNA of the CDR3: TGTGCCAGCAGCATATGGCACTCAACGAGGCTGCAGTTCTTC. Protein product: CASSIWHSTRLQFF.

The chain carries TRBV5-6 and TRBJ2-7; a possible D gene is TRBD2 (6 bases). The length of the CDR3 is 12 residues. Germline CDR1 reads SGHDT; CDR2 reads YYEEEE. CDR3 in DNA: TGTGCTAAGACCGGCGGGATCTACGAGCAGTACTTC. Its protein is CAKTGGIYEQYF.

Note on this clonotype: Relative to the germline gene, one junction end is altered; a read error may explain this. The CDR3 here is CAGSQESLAGSYDQFF. DNA for the CDR3: TGTGCAGGCAGCCAAGAATCCCTAGCGGGATCGTATGATCAGTTCTTC. V is TRBV14 and J is TRBJ2-1, with TRBD2 matching over 9 bases. Germline lookup yields CDR1 SGHDN and CDR2 FVKESK. The CDR3 covers 16 residues.

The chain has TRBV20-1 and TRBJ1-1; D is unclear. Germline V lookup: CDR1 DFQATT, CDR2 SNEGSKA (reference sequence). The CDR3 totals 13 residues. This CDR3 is CIAGERVWTEAFF. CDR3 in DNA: TGCATTGCCGGGGAAAGGGTATGGACTGAAGCTTTCTTT.

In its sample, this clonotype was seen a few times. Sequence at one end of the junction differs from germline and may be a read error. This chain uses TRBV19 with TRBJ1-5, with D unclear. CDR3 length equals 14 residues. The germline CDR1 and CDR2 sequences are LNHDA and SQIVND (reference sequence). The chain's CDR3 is CASRIGGSNQPQHF. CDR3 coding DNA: TGTGCCAGTAGAATAGGAGGTAGCAATCAGCCCCAGCATTTT.

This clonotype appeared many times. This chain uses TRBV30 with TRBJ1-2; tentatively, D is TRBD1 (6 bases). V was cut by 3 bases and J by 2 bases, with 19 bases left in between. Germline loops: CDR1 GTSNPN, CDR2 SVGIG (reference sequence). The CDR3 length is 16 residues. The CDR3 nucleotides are TGTGCCTGGAGGCCTCCGGCAGGGGCTGCCAACTATGGCTACACCTTC. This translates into CAWRPPAGAANYGYTF. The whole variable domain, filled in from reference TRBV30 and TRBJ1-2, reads SQTIHQWPATLVQPVGSPLSLECTVEGTSNPNLYWYRQAAGRGLQLLFYSVGIGQISSEVPQNLSASRPQDRQFILSSKKLLLSDSGFYLCAWRPPAGAANYGYTFGSGTRLTVV.

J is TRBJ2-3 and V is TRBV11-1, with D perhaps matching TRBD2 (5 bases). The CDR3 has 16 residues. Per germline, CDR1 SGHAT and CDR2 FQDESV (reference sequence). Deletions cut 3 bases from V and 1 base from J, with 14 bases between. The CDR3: CASSLTKRAGTDTQYF. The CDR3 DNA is TGTGCCAGCAGCTTGACTAAGAGGGCCGGCACAGATACGCAGTATTTT.

CDR3 region: CSVELVPGETQYF. CDR3 sequence (DNA): TGCAGCGTTGAGTTGGTACCGGGAGAGACCCAGTACTTC. The gene calls are TRBV29-1 and TRBJ2-5; D gene ambiguous. CDR1 SQVTM and CDR2 ANQGSEA come from the germline V gene. Trimming left V 3 bases short and J 4 bases short, with 12 bases between. This CDR3 region has 13 residues.

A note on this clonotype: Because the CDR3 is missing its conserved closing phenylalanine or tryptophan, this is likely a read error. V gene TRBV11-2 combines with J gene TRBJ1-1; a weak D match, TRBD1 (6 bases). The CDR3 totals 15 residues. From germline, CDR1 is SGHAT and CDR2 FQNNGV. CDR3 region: CTNSMGSNRDTEAFL. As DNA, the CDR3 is TGTACCAACAGCATGGGCTCGAACAGGGATACTGAAGCTTTCCTT.

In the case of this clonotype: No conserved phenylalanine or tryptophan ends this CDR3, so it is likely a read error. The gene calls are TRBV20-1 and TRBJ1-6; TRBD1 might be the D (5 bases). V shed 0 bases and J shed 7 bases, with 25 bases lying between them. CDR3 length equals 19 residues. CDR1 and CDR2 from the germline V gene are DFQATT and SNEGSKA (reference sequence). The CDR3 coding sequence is TGCAGTGCTAGAGATGCGGGGACTGAGGAACCCTTCGCCAATTCACCCCTCCACCTT. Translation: CSARDAGTEEPFANSPLHL.

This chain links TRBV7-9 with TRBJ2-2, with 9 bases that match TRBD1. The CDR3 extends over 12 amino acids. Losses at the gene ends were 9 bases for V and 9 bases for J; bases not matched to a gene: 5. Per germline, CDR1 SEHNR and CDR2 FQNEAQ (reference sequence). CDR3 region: CASRTGAWELFF. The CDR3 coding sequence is TGTGCCAGTAGGACAGGGGCCTGGGAGCTGTTTTTT. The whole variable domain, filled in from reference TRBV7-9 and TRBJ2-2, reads DTGVSQNPRHKITKRGQNVTFRCDPISEHNRLYWYRQTLGQGPEFLTYFQNEAQLEKSRLLSDRFSAERPKGSFSTLEIQRTEQGDSAMYLCASRTGAWELFFGEGSRLTVL.

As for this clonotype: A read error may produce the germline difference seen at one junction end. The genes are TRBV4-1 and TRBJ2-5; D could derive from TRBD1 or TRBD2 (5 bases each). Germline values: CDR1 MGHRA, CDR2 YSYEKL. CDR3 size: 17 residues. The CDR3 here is CASSQDDGKSRGETQSF. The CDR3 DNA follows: TGCGCCAGCAGCCAAGATGACGGGAAGTCGAGGGGAGAGACCCAGTCCTTC.

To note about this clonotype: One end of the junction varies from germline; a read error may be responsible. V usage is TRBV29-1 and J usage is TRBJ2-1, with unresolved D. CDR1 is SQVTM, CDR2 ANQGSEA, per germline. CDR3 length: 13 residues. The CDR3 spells CSVEWTLNNEQFF. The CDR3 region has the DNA TGCAGTGTTGAGTGGACCCTAAACAATGAGCAGTTCTTC.

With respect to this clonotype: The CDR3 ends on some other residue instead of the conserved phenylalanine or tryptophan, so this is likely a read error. CDR3 bases: TGTGCCAGCAGCTTATTGGTGGAAGGCACTGAAGCTTTCATT. Its translation: CASSLLVEGTEAFI. The chain links TRBV7-9 to TRBJ1-1; D is unresolved. The CDR3 is 14 amino acids. The germline V gene encodes CDR1 SEHNR and CDR2 FQNEAQ (reference sequence). Trimming left V 2 bases short and J 4 bases short, with 11 bases between.

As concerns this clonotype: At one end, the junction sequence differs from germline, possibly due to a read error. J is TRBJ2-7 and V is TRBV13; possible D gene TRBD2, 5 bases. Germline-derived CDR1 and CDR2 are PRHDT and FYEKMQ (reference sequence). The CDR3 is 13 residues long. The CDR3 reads CASSSSGVGEQHF. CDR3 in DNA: TGTGCCAGCAGCTCCAGTGGGGTGGGAGAGCAGCATTTC.

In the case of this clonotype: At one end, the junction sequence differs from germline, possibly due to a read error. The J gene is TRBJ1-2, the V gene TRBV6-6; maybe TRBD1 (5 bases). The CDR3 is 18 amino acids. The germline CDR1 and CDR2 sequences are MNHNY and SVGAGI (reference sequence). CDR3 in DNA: TGTGCCAGCAGTTCATGGACTTTCGGAGGGGTCCTTAACTATGGCTACACTTTC. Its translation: CASSSWTFGGVLNYGYTF.

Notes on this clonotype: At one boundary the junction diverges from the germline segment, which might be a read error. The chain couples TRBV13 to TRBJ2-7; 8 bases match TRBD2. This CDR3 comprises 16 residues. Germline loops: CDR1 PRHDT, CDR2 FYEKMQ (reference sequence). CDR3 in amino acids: CVSNWGLVGVTYEQYF. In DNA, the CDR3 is TGTGTCAGCAACTGGGGACTAGTGGGAGTAACCTACGAGCAGTACTTC.

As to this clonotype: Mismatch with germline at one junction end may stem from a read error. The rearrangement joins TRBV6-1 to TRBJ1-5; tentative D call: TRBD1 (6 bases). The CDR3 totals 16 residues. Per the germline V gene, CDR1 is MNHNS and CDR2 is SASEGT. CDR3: CASSARDKGLNQAQHF. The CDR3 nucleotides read TGTGCCAGCAGTGCACGGGACAAGGGGCTCAATCAGGCCCAGCATTTT.

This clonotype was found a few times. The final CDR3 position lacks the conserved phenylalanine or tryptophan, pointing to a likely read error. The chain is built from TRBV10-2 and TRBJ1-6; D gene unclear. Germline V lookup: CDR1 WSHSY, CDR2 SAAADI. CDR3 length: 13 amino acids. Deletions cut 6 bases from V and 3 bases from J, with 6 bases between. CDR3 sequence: CASRDGYNSPLHM. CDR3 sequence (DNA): TGCGCCAGCAGAGACGGCTATAATTCACCCCTCCACATG.

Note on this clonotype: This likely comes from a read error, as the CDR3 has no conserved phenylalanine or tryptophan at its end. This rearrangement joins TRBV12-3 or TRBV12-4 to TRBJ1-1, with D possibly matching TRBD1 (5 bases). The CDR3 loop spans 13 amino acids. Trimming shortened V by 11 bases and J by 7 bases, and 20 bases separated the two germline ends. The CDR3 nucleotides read TGTGCCTGCAAGGTTGGCAGGGTGAATGAAGCTTTCCTT. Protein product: CACKVGRVNEAFL.

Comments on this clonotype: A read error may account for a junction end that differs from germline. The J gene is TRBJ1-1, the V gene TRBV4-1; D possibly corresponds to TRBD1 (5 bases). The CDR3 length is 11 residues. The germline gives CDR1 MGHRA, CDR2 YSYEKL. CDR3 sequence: CTSSQGAEAFF. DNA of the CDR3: TGCACCAGCAGCCAAGGGGCTGAAGCTTTCTTC.

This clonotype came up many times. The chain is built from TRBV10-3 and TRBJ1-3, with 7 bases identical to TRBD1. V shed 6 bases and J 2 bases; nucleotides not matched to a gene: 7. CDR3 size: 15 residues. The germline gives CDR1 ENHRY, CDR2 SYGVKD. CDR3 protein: CAIRGTGTAGNTIYF. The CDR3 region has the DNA TGTGCCATCAGGGGAACGGGGACAGCTGGAAACACCATATATTTT.

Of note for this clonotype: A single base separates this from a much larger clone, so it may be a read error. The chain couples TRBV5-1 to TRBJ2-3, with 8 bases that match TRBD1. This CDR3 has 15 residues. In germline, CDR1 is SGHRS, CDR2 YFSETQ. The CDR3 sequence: CASRLQGESTDAQYF. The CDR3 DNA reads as TGCGCCAGCAGACTACAGGGGGAGAGCACAGATGCGCAGTATTTT.